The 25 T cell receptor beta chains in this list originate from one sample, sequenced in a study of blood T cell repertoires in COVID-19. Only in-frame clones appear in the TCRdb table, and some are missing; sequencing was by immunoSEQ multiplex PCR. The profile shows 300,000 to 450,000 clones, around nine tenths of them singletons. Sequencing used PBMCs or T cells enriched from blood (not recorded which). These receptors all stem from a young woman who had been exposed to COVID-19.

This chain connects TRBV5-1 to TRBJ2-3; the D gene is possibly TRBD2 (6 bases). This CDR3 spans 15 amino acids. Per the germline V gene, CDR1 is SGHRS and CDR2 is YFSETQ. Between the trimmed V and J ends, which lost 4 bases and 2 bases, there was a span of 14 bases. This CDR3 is CASSANGGFTDTQYF. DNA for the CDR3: TGCGCCAGCAGCGCGAACGGGGGATTCACAGATACGCAGTATTTT.

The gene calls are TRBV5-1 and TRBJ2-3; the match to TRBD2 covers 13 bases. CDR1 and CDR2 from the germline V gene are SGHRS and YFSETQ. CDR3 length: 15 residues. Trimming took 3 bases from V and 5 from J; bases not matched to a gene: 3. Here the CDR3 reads CASSSGLAGVDTQYF. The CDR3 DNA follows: TGCGCCAGCAGCTCCGGACTAGCGGGAGTAGATACGCAGTATTTT.

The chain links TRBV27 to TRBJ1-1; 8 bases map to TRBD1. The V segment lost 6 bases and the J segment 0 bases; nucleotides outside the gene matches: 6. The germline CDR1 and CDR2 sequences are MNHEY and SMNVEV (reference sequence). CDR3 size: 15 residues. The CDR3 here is CASSQTGGMNTEAFF. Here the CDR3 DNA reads TGTGCCAGCAGCCAAACAGGGGGAATGAACACTGAAGCTTTCTTT.

For the CDR3, the DNA is TGCAGTGCTAGTAGAGGGCAGGCCAATGAGGGCTACGAGCAGTACTTC. Translation: CSASRGQANEGYEQYF. The V gene is TRBV20-1, the J gene TRBJ2-7; D might be TRBD2 (5 bases). V lost 3 bases to trimming and J lost 3 bases, with 21 bases between them. From germline, CDR1 is DFQATT and CDR2 SNEGSKA (reference sequence). The CDR3 is made up of 16 amino acids.

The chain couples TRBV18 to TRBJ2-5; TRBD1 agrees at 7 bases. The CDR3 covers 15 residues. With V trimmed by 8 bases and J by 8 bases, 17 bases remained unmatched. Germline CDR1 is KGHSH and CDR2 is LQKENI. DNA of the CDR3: TGTGCCAGCAACCGCGGACAGGCCGGGCCAGGAACCCAGTACTTC. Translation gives CASNRGQAGPGTQYF.

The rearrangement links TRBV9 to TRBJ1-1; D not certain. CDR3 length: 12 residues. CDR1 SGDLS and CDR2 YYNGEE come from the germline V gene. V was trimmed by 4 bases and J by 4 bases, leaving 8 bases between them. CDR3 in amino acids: CASSTGSTEAFF. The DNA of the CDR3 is TGTGCCAGCAGCACGGGGAGCACTGAAGCTTTCTTT. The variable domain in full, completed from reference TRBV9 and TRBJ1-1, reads DSGVTQTPKHLITATGQRVTLRCSPRSGDLSVYWYQQSLDQGLQFLIQYYNGEERAKGNILERFSAQQFPDLHSELNLSSLELGDSALYFCASSTGSTEAFFGQGTRLTVV.

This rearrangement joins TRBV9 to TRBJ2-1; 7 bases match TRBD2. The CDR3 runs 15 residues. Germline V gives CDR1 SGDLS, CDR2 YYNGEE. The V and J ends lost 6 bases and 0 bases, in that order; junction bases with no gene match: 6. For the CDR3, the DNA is TGTGCCAGCACCCCAAGCGGGAACTCCTACAATGAGCAGTTCTTC. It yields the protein CASTPSGNSYNEQFF.

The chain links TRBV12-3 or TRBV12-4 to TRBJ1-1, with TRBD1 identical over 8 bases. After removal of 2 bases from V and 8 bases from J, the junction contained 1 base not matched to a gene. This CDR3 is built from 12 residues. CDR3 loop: CASSLRDREAFF. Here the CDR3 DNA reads TGTGCCAGCAGTTTACGGGACAGGGAAGCTTTCTTT.

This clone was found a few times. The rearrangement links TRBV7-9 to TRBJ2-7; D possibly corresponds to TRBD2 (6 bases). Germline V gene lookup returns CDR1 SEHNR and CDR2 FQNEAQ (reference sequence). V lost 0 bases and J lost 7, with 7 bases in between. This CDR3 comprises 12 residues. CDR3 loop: CASSLAGGEQYF. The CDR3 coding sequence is TGTGCCAGCAGCTTAGCGGGGGGTGAGCAGTACTTC.

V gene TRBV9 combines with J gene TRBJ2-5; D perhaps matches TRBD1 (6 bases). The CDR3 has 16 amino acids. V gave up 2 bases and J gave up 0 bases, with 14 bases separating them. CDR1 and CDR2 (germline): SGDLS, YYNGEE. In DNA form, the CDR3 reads TGTGCCAGCAGCGTGGAGTCTGGGGGCTACCAAGAGACCCAGTACTTC. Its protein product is CASSVESGGYQETQYF.

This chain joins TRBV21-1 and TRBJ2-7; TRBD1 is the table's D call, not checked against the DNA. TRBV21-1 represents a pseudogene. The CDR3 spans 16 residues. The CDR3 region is CASSRGTSPNKSEQYF. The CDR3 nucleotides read TGTGCCAGCAGCAGGGGGACAAGCCCCAACAAGTCCGAGCAGTACTTC.

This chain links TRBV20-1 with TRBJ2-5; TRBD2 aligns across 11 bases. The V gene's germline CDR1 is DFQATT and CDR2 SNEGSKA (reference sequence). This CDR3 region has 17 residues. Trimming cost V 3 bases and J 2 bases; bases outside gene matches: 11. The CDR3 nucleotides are TGCAGTGCTAGTTTCGCGACTAGCGGGATAACACAAGAGACCCAGTACTTC. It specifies CSASFATSGITQETQYF.

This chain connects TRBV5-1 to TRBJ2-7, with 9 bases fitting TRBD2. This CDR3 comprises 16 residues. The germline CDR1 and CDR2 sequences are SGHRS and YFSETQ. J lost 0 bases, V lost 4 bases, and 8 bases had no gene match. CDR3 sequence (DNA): TGCGCCAGCAGCGGGAAGACTAGCGGACGCTCCTACGAGCAGTACTTC. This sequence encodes CASSGKTSGRSYEQYF.

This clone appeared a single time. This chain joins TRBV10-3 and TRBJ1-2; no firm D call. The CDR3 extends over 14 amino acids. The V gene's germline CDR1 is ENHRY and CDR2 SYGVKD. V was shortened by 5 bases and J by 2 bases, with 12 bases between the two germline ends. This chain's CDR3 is CAISPIRRNYGYTF. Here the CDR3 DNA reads TGTGCCATCAGTCCCATCCGGAGGAACTATGGCTACACCTTC.

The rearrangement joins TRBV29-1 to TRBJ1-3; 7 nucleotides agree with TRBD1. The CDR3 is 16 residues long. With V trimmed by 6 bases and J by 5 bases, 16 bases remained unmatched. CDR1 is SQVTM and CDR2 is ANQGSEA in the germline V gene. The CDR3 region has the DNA TGCAGCGTCCTCCCGAATGACCCGGGACAGCGAAACACCATATATTTT. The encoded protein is CSVLPNDPGQRNTIYF.

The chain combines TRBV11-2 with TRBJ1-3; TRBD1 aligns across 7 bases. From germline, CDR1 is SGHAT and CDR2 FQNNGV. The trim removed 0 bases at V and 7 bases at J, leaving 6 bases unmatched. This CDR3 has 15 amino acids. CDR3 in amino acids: CASSLDPGTVNTIYF. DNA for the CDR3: TGTGCCAGCAGCTTAGACCCCGGGACAGTCAACACCATATATTTT. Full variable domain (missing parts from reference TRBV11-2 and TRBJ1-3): EAGVAQSPRYKIIEKRQSVAFWCNPISGHATLYWYQQILGQGPKLLIQFQNNGVVDDSQLPKDRFSAERLKGVDSTLKIQPAKLEDSAVYLCASSLDPGTVNTIYFGEGSWLTVV.

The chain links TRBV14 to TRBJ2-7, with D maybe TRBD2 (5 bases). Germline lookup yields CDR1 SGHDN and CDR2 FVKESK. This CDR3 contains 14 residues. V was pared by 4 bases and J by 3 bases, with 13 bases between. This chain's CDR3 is CASSPFPGNYEQYF. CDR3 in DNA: TGTGCCAGCAGCCCTTTTCCCGGGAACTACGAGCAGTACTTC.

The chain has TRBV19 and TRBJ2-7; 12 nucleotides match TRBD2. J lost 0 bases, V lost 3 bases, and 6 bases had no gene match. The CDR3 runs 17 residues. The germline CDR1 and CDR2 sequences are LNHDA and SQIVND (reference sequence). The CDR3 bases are TGTGCCAGTAGTATGTTGACTAGCGGGGGAAGCTCCTACGAGCAGTACTTC. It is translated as CASSMLTSGGSSYEQYF.

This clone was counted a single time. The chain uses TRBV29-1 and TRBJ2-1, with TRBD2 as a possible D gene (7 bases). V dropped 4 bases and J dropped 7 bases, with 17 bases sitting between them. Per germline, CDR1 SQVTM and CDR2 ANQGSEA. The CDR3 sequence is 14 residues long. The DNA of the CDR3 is TGCAGCGTTGTGACGTTGGGGGGGCCGAATGAGCAGTTCTTC. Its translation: CSVVTLGGPNEQFF.

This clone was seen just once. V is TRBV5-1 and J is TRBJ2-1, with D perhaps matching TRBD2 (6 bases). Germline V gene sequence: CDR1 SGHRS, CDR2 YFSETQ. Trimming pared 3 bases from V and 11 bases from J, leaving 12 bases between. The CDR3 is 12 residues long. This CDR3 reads CASSWGDSQQFF. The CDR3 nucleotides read TGCGCCAGCAGCTGGGGGGATTCACAGCAGTTCTTC.

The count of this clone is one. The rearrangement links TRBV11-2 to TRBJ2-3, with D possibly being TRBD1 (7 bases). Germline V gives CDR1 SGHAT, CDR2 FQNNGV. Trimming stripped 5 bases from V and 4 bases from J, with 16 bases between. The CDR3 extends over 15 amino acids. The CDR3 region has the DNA TGTGCCAGCAGCGGAGGGGGCAGAGGGGCAGATACGCAGTATTTT. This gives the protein CASSGGGRGADTQYF. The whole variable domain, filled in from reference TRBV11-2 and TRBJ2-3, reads EAGVAQSPRYKIIEKRQSVAFWCNPISGHATLYWYQQILGQGPKLLIQFQNNGVVDDSQLPKDRFSAERLKGVDSTLKIQPAKLEDSAVYLCASSGGGRGADTQYFGPGTRLTVL.

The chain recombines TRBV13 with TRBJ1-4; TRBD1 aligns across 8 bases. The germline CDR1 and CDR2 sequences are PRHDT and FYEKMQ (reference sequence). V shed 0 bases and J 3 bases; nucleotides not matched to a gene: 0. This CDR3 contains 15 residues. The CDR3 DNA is TGTGCCAGCAGCTTAGGACAGGGGGCTAATGAAAAACTGTTTTTT. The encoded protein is CASSLGQGANEKLFF. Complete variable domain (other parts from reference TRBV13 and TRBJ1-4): AAGVIQSPRHLIKEKRETATLKCYPIPRHDTVYWYQQGPGQDPQFLISFYEKMQSDKGSIPDRFSAQQFSDYHSELNMSSLELGDSALYFCASSLGQGANEKLFFGSGTQLSVL.

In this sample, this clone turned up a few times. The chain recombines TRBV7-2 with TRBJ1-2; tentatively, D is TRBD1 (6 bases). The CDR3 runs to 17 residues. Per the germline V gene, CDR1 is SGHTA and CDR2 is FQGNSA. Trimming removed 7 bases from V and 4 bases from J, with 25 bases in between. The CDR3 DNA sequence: TGTGCCAGCACCTTGGGGATCAGCCGGGACAACTTCTATGGCTACACCTTC. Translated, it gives CASTLGISRDNFYGYTF.

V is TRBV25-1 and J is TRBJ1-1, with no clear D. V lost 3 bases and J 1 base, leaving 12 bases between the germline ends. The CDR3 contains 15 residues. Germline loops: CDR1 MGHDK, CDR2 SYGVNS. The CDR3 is CASSETTPTNTEAFF. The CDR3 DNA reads TGTGCCAGCAGTGAGACAACCCCCACGAACACTGAAGCTTTCTTT.

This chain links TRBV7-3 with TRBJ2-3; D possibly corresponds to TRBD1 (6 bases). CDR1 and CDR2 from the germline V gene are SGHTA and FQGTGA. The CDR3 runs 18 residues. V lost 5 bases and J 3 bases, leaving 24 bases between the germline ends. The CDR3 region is CASSHSSWDTDGTDTQYF. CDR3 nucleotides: TGTGCCAGCAGCCATTCATCATGGGACACTGACGGTACAGATACGCAGTATTTT.